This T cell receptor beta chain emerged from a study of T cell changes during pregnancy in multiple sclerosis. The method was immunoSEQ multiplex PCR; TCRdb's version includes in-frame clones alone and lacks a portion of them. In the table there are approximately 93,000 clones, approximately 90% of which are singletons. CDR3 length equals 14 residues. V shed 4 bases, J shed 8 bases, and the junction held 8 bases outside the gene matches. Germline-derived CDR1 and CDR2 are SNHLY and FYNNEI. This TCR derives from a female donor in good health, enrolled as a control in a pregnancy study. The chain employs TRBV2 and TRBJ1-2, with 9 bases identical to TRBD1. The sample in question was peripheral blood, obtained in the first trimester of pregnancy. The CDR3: CASSGGGTGMGYTF. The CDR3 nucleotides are TGTGCCAGCAGTGGAGGTGGGACAGGGATGGGCTACACCTTC. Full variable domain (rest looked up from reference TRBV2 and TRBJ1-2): EPEVTQTPSHQVTQMGQEVILRCVPISNHLYFYWYRQILGQKVEFLVSFYNNEISEKSEIFDDQFSVERPDGSNFTLKIRSTKLEDSAMYFCASSGGGTGMGYTFGSGTRLTVV.